The clone carrying this TCR beta chain was observed many times. This sample is part of a study of T cells of healthy individuals. Via MiXCR, TCRdb re-called the 5' RACE reads, giving one row per CDR3 protein. The top ten clones hold roughly 16% of a sample with approximately 58,000 distinct CDR3 sequences, over 12% of them seen once. This TCR was recovered from a human donor in good health.

The CDR3 nucleotides read TGTGCCAGCAGCTTGACAGGGGGCACTGAAGCTTTCTTT. This encodes CASSLTGGTEAFF. This chain joins TRBV7-2 and TRBJ1-1; 9 nucleotides match TRBD1. The CDR3 has 13 residues. Germline V CDR1 and CDR2: SGHTA, FQGNSA. V was pared by 3 bases and J by 4 bases, with 0 bases of the junction left unmatched. The whole variable domain, filled in from reference TRBV7-2 and TRBJ1-1, reads GAGVSQSPSNKVTEKGKDVELRCDPISGHTALYWYRQSLGQGLEFLIYFQGNSAPDKSGLPSDRFSAERTGGSVSTLTIQRTQQEDSAVYLCASSLTGGTEAFFGQGTRLTVV.